One sample yielded the 16 T cell receptor beta chains listed below, sequenced in a study of T cell changes during pregnancy in multiple sclerosis. This table comes from immunoSEQ multiplex PCR, and its TCRdb copy is limited to in-frame clones, with some not included. The sample lists about 83,000 clones, about 90% seen once, with 3.5% to 4% in the top ten. The sequencing used PBMCs, collected in the first trimester of pregnancy. Source of these receptors: a female donor in good health, serving as a control in a pregnancy study. Some clones in this sample may be carry-over from other donors' samples.

The genes are TRBV18 and TRBJ2-3; D remains unclear. V lost 3 bases, J lost 6 bases, and 13 bases lay in between. This CDR3 is 14 amino acids long. The germline V gene encodes CDR1 KGHSH and CDR2 LQKENI. The CDR3 loop reads CASSPLGTLDTQYF. In DNA form, the CDR3 reads TGTGCCAGCTCACCTTTGGGCACCCTGGATACGCAGTATTTT.

This clone was seen a few times. This chain links TRBV4-1 with TRBJ2-6; D is uncertain. The CDR3 totals 15 residues. Looked up from germline, CDR1 is MGHRA and CDR2 is YSYEKL. With 1 base removed from V and 1 base from J, the gap between germline ends came to 5 bases. The CDR3 spells CASSQAGSGANVLTF. CDR3 in DNA: TGCGCCAGCAGCCAAGCGGGTTCTGGGGCCAACGTCCTGACTTTC.

The chain employs TRBV7-6 and TRBJ2-1; 8 bases line up with TRBD2. Trimming took 2 bases from V and 6 from J; bases not matched to a gene: 6. Germline loops: CDR1 SGHVS, CDR2 FNYEAQ. This CDR3 contains 15 residues. For the CDR3, the DNA is TGTGCCAGCAGCTTACAACTAGCGGCGATCAATGAGCAGTTCTTC. Translating it yields CASSLQLAAINEQFF.

The V call is TRBV14, the J call TRBJ2-5; 7 bases align to TRBD1. From germline, CDR1 is SGHDN and CDR2 FVKESK. The CDR3 is made up of 14 amino acids. With 6 bases clipped from V and 3 bases from J, the junction kept 7 bases outside the gene matches. The CDR3 DNA sequence: TGTGCCAGCAGAAGACAGGGTGTCGAAGAGACCCAGTACTTC. Its protein is CASRRQGVEETQYF.

This sequence joins TRBV28 and TRBJ1-2; 9 bases agree with TRBD1. This CDR3 spans 14 amino acids. The V gene's germline CDR1 is MDHEN and CDR2 SYDVKM. V lost 2 bases, J lost 8 bases, and 6 bases stayed unmatched. Here the CDR3 DNA reads TGTGCCAGCAGTTTAACACAGGGGGCTTACGGCTACACCTTC. This codes for CASSLTQGAYGYTF.

This chain uses TRBV28 with TRBJ1-1, with a weak D call TRBD1 (6 bases). The CDR3 extends over 15 amino acids. The germline V gene has CDR1 MDHEN and CDR2 SYDVKM. V lost 3 bases and J lost 6, with 17 bases in between. Here the CDR3 DNA reads TGTGCCAGCAGTTTGGGGGCTAGGGTGGGCCCTGAAGCTTTCTTT. The encoded protein is CASSLGARVGPEAFF. Based on the CDR3 plus reference TRBV28 and TRBJ1-1, the full variable domain is DVKVTQSSRYLVKRTGEKVFLECVQDMDHENMFWYRQDPGLGLRLIYFSYDVKMKEKGDIPEGYSVSREKKERFSLILESASTNQTSMYLCASSLGARVGPEAFFGQGTRLTVV.

The genes are TRBV6-5 and TRBJ2-3; perhaps TRBD2 as D (5 bases). V was cut by 2 bases and J by 6 bases, with 9 bases left in between. The CDR3 contains 13 residues. Germline CDR1 and CDR2: MNHEY and SVGAGI. The CDR3 loop is CASSYKRRDTQYF. The DNA of the CDR3 is TGTGCCAGCAGTTACAAAAGGAGGGATACGCAGTATTTT.

The rearrangement uses TRBV9 and TRBJ2-5; tentative D call: TRBD1 (6 bases). Germline V gene data show CDR1 as SGDLS and CDR2 as YYNGEE. V was shortened by 5 bases and J by 5 bases, with 13 bases between the two germline ends. This CDR3 comprises 13 residues. The CDR3 is CASRPTRGETQYF. CDR3 sequence (DNA): TGTGCCAGCAGACCCACTAGGGGGGAGACCCAGTACTTC.

V usage is TRBV7-9 and J usage is TRBJ2-7; 10 bases align to TRBD1. This CDR3 is 15 amino acids long. Germline values: CDR1 SEHNR, CDR2 FQNEAQ (reference sequence). V trimming: 3 bases; J trimming: 3 bases; junction bases outside the gene matches: 5. CDR3 sequence: CASSFDRGRRYEQYF. CDR3 DNA sequence: TGTGCCAGCAGCTTCGACAGGGGGCGCCGCTACGAGCAGTACTTC.

This clone was detected only once. The rearrangement links TRBV7-2 to TRBJ1-6; 7 bases are shared with TRBD1. Germline-derived CDR1 and CDR2 are SGHTA and FQGNSA. V trimming: 6 bases; J trimming: 7 bases; junction bases outside the gene matches: 9. This CDR3 contains 15 residues. CDR3 sequence reads: CASSSAGTANSPLHF. CDR3 sequence (DNA): TGTGCCAGCAGTTCAGCCGGGACAGCGAATTCACCCCTCCACTTT. The complete variable domain, with remaining parts taken from reference TRBV7-2 and TRBJ1-6, reads GAGVSQSPSNKVTEKGKDVELRCDPISGHTALYWYRQSLGQGLEFLIYFQGNSAPDKSGLPSDRFSAERTGGSVSTLTIQRTQQEDSAVYLCASSSAGTANSPLHFGNGTRLTVT.

V gene TRBV6-5 combines with J gene TRBJ1-5, with 9 bases aligning to TRBD1. Germline assignment: CDR1 MNHEY and CDR2 SVGAGI. The CDR3 totals 14 residues. The J segment lost 4 bases and the V segment lost 6 bases, leaving 4 bases of the junction unmatched. This chain's CDR3 is CASRLGQGNQPQHF. The CDR3 DNA is TGTGCCAGCAGGCTTGGACAGGGGAATCAGCCCCAGCATTTT.

This sequence joins TRBV4-2 and TRBJ2-2; TRBD2 agrees at 10 bases. Trimming removed 0 bases from V and 3 bases from J; junction bases left unmatched: 10. From germline, CDR1 is LGHNA and CDR2 YNFKEQ. This CDR3 has 19 residues. CDR3 in DNA: TGTGCCAGCAGCCAAGATCTTAAGAGCGGGAGGGGGTACACCGGGGAGCTGTTTTTT. Its protein product is CASSQDLKSGRGYTGELFF.

The chain employs TRBV7-2 and TRBJ2-1; D gene ambiguous. With 1 base removed from V and 10 bases from J, the gap between germline ends came to 14 bases. CDR3 length: 14 amino acids. Germline V gene data show CDR1 as SGHTA and CDR2 as FQGNSA. The CDR3 DNA reads TGTGCCAGCAGCTTAGATAACGGGTACCTAGAGCAGTTCTTC. Translated, it gives CASSLDNGYLEQFF.

The V and J genes are TRBV21-1 and TRBJ1-6. TRBV21-1 is a recognized pseudogene. The CDR3 extends over 16 amino acids. CDR3 sequence reads: CASSKAVGRANSPLHF. The CDR3 bases are TGTGCCAGCAGCAAAGCGGTCGGGAGGGCGAATTCACCCCTCCACTTT.

The chain joins TRBV4-1 to TRBJ2-7; 12 bases fit TRBD1. The CDR3 covers 18 residues. The junction had 8 bases not matched to a gene; V was cut back by 2 bases and J by 0 bases. CDR1 and CDR2 from the germline V gene are MGHRA and YSYEKL. The CDR3 bases are TGCGCCAGCAGCCAATTAGCGGGACAGGGGGCCGACTCCTACGAGCAGTACTTC. Encoded protein: CASSQLAGQGADSYEQYF.

Of note for this clone: The same CDR3 is also encoded by other DNA sequences in this sample. The V and J genes are TRBV18 and TRBJ1-1, with D possibly TRBD1 on 5 matching bases. Germline V gene data show CDR1 as KGHSH and CDR2 as LQKENI. Trimming stripped 2 bases from V and 0 bases from J, with 7 bases between. This CDR3 comprises 14 residues. The CDR3 reads CASSPDRLNTEAFF. DNA of the CDR3: TGTGCCAGCTCACCAGACAGACTGAACACTGAAGCTTTCTTT.